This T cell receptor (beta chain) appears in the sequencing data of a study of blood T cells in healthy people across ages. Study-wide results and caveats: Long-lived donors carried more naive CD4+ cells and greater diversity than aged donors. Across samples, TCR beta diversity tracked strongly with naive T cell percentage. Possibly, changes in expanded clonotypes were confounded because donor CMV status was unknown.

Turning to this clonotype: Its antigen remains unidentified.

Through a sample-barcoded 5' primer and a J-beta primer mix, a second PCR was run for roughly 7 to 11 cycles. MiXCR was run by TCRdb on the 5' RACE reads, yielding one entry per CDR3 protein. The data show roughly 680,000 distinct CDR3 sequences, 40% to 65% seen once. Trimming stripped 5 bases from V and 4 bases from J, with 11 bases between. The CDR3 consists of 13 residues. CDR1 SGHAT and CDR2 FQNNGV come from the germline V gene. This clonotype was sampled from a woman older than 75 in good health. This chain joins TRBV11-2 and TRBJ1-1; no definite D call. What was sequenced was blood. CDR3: CASSPMAVTEAFF. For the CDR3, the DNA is TGTGCCAGCAGCCCAATGGCAGTCACTGAAGCTTTCTTT.